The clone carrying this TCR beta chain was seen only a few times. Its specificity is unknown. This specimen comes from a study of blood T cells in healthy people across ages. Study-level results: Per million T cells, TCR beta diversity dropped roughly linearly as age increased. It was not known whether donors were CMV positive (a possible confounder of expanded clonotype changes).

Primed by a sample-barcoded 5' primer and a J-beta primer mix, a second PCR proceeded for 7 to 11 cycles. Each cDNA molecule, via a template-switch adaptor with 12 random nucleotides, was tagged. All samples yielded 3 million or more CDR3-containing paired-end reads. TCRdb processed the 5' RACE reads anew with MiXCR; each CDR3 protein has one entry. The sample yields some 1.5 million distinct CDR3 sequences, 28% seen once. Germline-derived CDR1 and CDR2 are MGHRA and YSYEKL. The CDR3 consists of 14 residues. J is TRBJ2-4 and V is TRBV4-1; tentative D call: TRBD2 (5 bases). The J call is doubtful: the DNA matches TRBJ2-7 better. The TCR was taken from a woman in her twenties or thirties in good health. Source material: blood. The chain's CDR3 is CASSVTNQQDEQYF. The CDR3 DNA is TGCGCCAGCAGCGTGACTAACCAGCAGGACGAGCAGTACTTC.